These T cell receptor beta chains were read from a single sample in a study of blood T cell repertoires in COVID-19. The data were produced by immunoSEQ multiplex PCR, yet TCRdb's version contains in-frame clones alone and is incomplete. The sample lists about 270,000 clones, about 90% occurring once. Sequencing input: peripheral blood. The receptors were sampled from a woman aged 25 to 39 with COVID-19, enrolled during active disease. CDR3s include the opening cysteine and the closing phenylalanine or tryptophan. A D gene is named only where the DNA matches it firmly. Size is omitted from some rows. Given values are once, few, many or a class for expanded clones.

V gene	D gene	J gene	clone size	CDR3 DNA	CDR3 protein
TRBV18	.	TRBJ2-5	.	TGTGCCAGCTCACCACTAGGGCAGGGTCAAGAGACCCAGTACTTC	CASSPLGQGQETQYF
TRBV13	.	TRBJ2-7	.	TGTGCCAGCAGCATCTCAGACAGGAGCTCCTACGAGCAGTACTTC	CASSISDRSSYEQYF
TRBV29-1	.	TRBJ1-1	few	TGCAGCGTTGTTGGGAAAGGAGGGACTGAAGCTTTCTTT	CSVVGKGGTEAFF
TRBV11-2	.	TRBJ1-4	once	TGTGCCAGCAGCTTCCTTTCCACAGGCGGAGTAGCCGAAAAACTGTTTTTT	CASSFLSTGGVAEKLFF
TRBV2	.	TRBJ2-3	.	TGTGCCAGCAGGCGCGAACGAAGACTACGGAGTACCACAGATACGCAGTATTTT	CASRRERRLRSTTDTQYF
TRBV5-1	TRBD1	TRBJ1-2	.	TGCGCCAGCAGCTTATCGGGACAGGGGGCGCAGGGCTATGGCTACACCTTC	CASSLSGQGAQGYGYTF
TRBV18	TRBD1	TRBJ2-7	.	TGTGCCAGCTCAAAGGGGGCGCAATCCTACGAGCAGTACTTC	CASSKGAQSYEQYF
TRBV2	.	TRBJ1-5	.	TGTGCCAGCAGTGAAGGCAGGGTAATTGGTCAGCCCCAGCATTTT	CASSEGRVIGQPQHF
TRBV11-2	.	TRBJ2-3	.	TGTGCCAGCAGCTTAAGTTACCAGGAGGGCACAGTCACGCAGTATTTT	CASSLSYQEGTVTQYF
TRBV6-5	TRBD1	TRBJ1-1	.	TGTGCCAGCAGCAAGGGACAGGGTTTCACTGAAGCTTTCTTT	CASSKGQGFTEAFF
TRBV6-5	.	TRBJ2-1	.	TGTGCCAGCAGACCCGCCCATACAGCTTTCTATGAGCAGTTCTTC	CASRPAHTAFYEQFF
TRBV29-1	.	TRBJ1-5	.	TGCAGCGTTGAAGATGAATTTGCAGGGCAATCCAATCAGCCCCAGCATTTT	CSVEDEFAGQSNQPQHF
TRBV24-1	.	TRBJ1-5	.	TGTGCCACCAGTGATAAGGTCACAGGATCTTATAGCAATCAGCCCCAGCATTTT	CATSDKVTGSYSNQPQHF
TRBV27	TRBD2	TRBJ2-7	.	TGTGCCAGCAGTTTGGCGGGGGGGCCGTACGAGCAGTACTTC	CASSLAGGPYEQYF
TRBV12-3/TRBV12-4	.	TRBJ2-7	.	TGTGCCAGGGACCGGGAAAGCCCCAGCGAGCAGTACTTC	CARDRESPSEQYF
TRBV7-9	.	TRBJ1-3	once	TGTGCCAGCAGCTTAGTCGCAGGGTGGGGTGTCGGACCTGGAAACACCATATATTTT	CASSLVAGWGVGPGNTIYF
TRBV19	.	TRBJ1-4	.	TGTGCCAGTAGTGTATATGGACGACCCGGGAACCGTGAAAAACTGTTTTTT	CASSVYGRPGNREKLFF
TRBV14	.	TRBJ1-2	.	TGTGCCAGCAGCCAAGTACCGGGGTATGGCTACACCTTC	CASSQVPGYGYTF
TRBV5-1	.	TRBJ1-3	.	TGCGCCAGCAGCTTACAGGCTACTGGAAACACCATATATTTT	CASSLQATGNTIYF
TRBV12-5	.	TRBJ2-5	.	TGTGCTAGTGGTTTGGAACCCAGGGTGGAGACCCAGTACTTC	CASGLEPRVETQYF